The 32 T cell receptor beta chains listed next were all sequenced from one sample in a study of CD8 T cells in ankylosing spondylitis. One entry per CDR3 protein results from TCRdb running MiXCR on the 5' RACE reads. The sample has 200,000 to 250,000 distinct CDR3 sequences, about 16% seen once. What these receptors recognize is not known. Findings and limits, study-wide: A TCR beta motif of about eight highly homologous variants seemed to mark ankylosing spondylitis blood.

Sequences were obtained from blood, either unsorted or a sorted T cell fraction (not recorded which). These receptors all stem from a male donor with ankylosing spondylitis.

V is TRBV5-1 and J is TRBJ2-7, with 7 positions matching TRBD2. The V gene end was trimmed by 0 bases and the J gene end by 1 base; junction bases not matched to a gene: 4. Germline values: CDR1 SGHRS, CDR2 YFSETQ. There are 15 residues in the CDR3. The CDR3 is CASSLAVGGSYEQYF. In DNA, the CDR3 is TGCGCCAGCAGCTTGGCGGTCGGGGGGTCCTACGAGCAGTACTTC.

The chain links TRBV15 to TRBJ2-2; D is perhaps TRBD2 (5 bases). The V and J ends lost 2 bases and 0 bases respectively, with 7 bases between them. CDR1 LNHNV and CDR2 YYDKDF come from the germline V gene (reference sequence). The CDR3 length is 15 residues. The CDR3 DNA sequence: TGTGCCACCAGCAGACCTAGCACGAACACCGGGGAGCTGTTTTTT. This gives the protein CATSRPSTNTGELFF. Using reference TRBV15 and TRBJ2-2 for the parts outside the CDR3, the full variable domain is DAMVIQNPRYQVTQFGKPVTLSCSQTLNHNVMYWYQQKSSQAPKLLFHYYDKDFNNEADTPDNFQSRRPNTSFCFLDIRSPGLGDTAMYLCATSRPSTNTGELFFGEGSRLTVL.

The chain uses TRBV7-8 and TRBJ1-5, with 10 nucleotides matching TRBD1. CDR1 and CDR2 (germline): SGHVS, FQNEAQ. V dropped 5 bases and J dropped 0; count of bases not matched to a gene: 4. The CDR3 covers 16 residues. This CDR3 reads CASSTWDRGSNQPQHF. CDR3 in DNA: TGTGCCAGCAGCACGTGGGACAGGGGTAGCAATCAGCCCCAGCATTTT.

There are many counts of this clonotype. The V gene is TRBV27, the J gene TRBJ2-7; perhaps D is TRBD1 or TRBD2 (6 bases each). Trimming removed 1 base from V and 4 bases from J, with 11 bases in between. CDR3 size: 14 residues. The germline gives CDR1 MNHEY, CDR2 SMNVEV (reference sequence). The CDR3 nucleotides read TGTGCCAGCAGTTTATGGGGGGACACTTACGAGCAGTACTTC. It translates to CASSLWGDTYEQYF.

The rearrangement links TRBV7-2 to TRBJ2-7; the D is unclear. V dropped 4 bases and J dropped 7 bases, with 20 bases sitting between them. Germline V gene lookup returns CDR1 SGHTA and CDR2 FQGNSA. The CDR3 contains 15 residues. This chain's CDR3 is CASSSLGGALDEQYF. The CDR3 DNA reads TGTGCCAGCAGCTCCCTTGGCGGTGCCCTCGATGAGCAGTACTTC. Combining the CDR3 with reference TRBV7-2 and TRBJ2-7 gives the whole variable domain GAGVSQSPSNKVTEKGKDVELRCDPISGHTALYWYRQSLGQGLEFLIYFQGNSAPDKSGLPSDRFSAERTGGSVSTLTIQRTQQEDSAVYLCASSSLGGALDEQYFGPGTRLTVT.

The chain combines TRBV20-1 with TRBJ1-6; D is perhaps TRBD1 (6 bases). The V gene's germline CDR1 is DFQATT and CDR2 SNEGSKA (reference sequence). V was cut by 8 bases and J by 5 bases, with 16 bases left in between. This CDR3 region has 14 residues. CDR3 bases: TGCAGTCACCATAAGGGGGGTCATAATTCACCCCTCCACTTT. Protein: CSHHKGGHNSPLHF.

The sample holds a few counts of this clonotype. The chain employs TRBV7-9 and TRBJ2-2; TRBD1 might be the D (6 bases). Germline CDR1 and CDR2: SEHNR and FQNEAQ (reference sequence). The CDR3 is made up of 16 amino acids. V was shortened by 5 bases and J by 4 bases, with 17 bases between the two germline ends. As DNA, the CDR3 is TGTGCCAGCAGCCCGATACAAAACAGGGTCACCGGGGAGCTGTTTTTT. This encodes CASSPIQNRVTGELFF.

The chain is built from TRBV6-1 and TRBJ2-1, with D unresolved. Germline V gene data show CDR1 as MNHNS and CDR2 as SASEGT. The CDR3 runs 17 residues. The germline V and J ends were trimmed by 7 bases and 0 bases, with 19 bases remaining between them. The CDR3: CASKSTATPSSYNEQFF. The CDR3 DNA reads TGTGCCAGCAAATCGACCGCAACGCCGAGCTCCTACAATGAGCAGTTCTTC.

This clonotype was found a few times. The chain combines TRBV27 with TRBJ1-2; 7 nucleotides align to TRBD1. Germline loops: CDR1 MNHEY, CDR2 SMNVEV (reference sequence). The CDR3 contains 15 residues. After removal of 1 base from V and 1 base from J, the junction contained 3 bases not matched to a gene. CDR3 in DNA: TGTGCCAGCAGTTTATGGGGACAGAATAACTATGGCTACACCTTC. This sequence encodes CASSLWGQNNYGYTF.

The table lists this clonotype with many counts. The rearrangement joins TRBV12-3 or TRBV12-4 to TRBJ1-2; the match to TRBD1 covers 8 bases. Unmatched junction bases numbered 2, after V lost 4 bases and J lost 7 bases. The CDR3 length is 12 residues. The DNA for the CDR3 is TGTGCCAGCAGTTCTACAGGGGGTGGCTACACCTTC. This encodes CASSSTGGGYTF.

This clonotype has just a few counts. The chain combines TRBV2 with TRBJ1-6; D is unresolved. V gave up 10 bases and J gave up 10 bases, with 17 bases separating them. This CDR3 is 13 amino acids long. Per the germline V gene, CDR1 is SNHLY and CDR2 is FYNNEI. The DNA for the CDR3 is TGTGCCATCCAAGACGGGGTGGGGTCACCCCTCCACTTT. Translated, it gives CAIQDGVGSPLHF.

In this sample, this clonotype turned up a few times. The V and J genes are TRBV4-3 and TRBJ2-1; a possible D gene is TRBD2 (6 bases). Trimming took off 0 bases at V and 2 bases at J, with 14 bases between the two ends. The CDR3 has 17 amino acids. The germline V gene has CDR1 LGHNA and CDR2 YSLEER. In DNA, the CDR3 is TGCGCCAGCAGCCAAGACCACCTAGCGCTACCCTACAATGAGCAGTTCTTC. The encoded protein is CASSQDHLALPYNEQFF.

The chain has TRBV11-2 and TRBJ2-1; TRBD1 is a possible D gene (5 bases). The V and J ends lost 1 base and 0 bases respectively, with 19 bases between them. This CDR3 is built from 19 residues. CDR1 SGHAT and CDR2 FQNNGV come from the germline V gene. The CDR3 DNA is TGTGCCAGCAGCTTAGTACCAGGCGGACACTCACTCTCCTACAATGAGCAGTTCTTC. Its translation is CASSLVPGGHSLSYNEQFF.

The V and J genes are TRBV5-1 and TRBJ2-7; TRBD2 matches 7 bases. Germline CDR1 reads SGHRS; CDR2 reads YFSETQ. V trimming: 0 bases; J trimming: 3 bases; junction bases outside the gene matches: 12. This CDR3 spans 17 amino acids. The CDR3 sequence: CASSLVPSGGGDYEQYF. Written as DNA, the CDR3 is TGCGCCAGCAGCTTGGTCCCCTCCGGGGGAGGGGACTACGAGCAGTACTTC.

The chain couples TRBV6-1 to TRBJ2-3, with 13 bases that match TRBD2. This CDR3 has 17 residues. CDR1 and CDR2 from the germline V gene are MNHNS and SASEGT. Germline trimming cut 7 bases from V and 0 bases from J; bases unmatched to any gene: 7. The CDR3, as DNA: TGTGCCAGCATCGTACTAGCGGGGGGGCCGAGCACAGATACGCAGTATTTT. Translating gives CASIVLAGGPSTDTQYF.

This rearrangement joins TRBV11-3 to TRBJ2-1; the D is unclear. Germline assignment: CDR1 SGHNT and CDR2 YENEEA. The V end lost 2 bases, the J end lost 3 bases, and 17 bases lay between the germline ends. The CDR3 covers 17 residues. CDR3 nucleotides: TGTGCCAGCAGCTTATTGATTGACCGACCCCTCTACAATGAGCAGTTCTTC. It yields the protein CASSLLIDRPLYNEQFF.

V gene TRBV13 combines with J gene TRBJ2-1, with TRBD2 identical over 12 bases. J gave up 9 bases and V 2 bases, and 5 bases lay outside the gene matches. There are 15 residues in the CDR3. The germline V gene encodes CDR1 PRHDT and CDR2 FYEKMQ (reference sequence). The CDR3 nucleotides are TGTGCCAGCAGCTTACTACTAGCGGGGGGTAGTGAGCAGTTCTTC. Translating it yields CASSLLLAGGSEQFF.

The genes are TRBV12-3 or TRBV12-4 and TRBJ1-1; no clear D gene. The CDR3 spans 11 residues. V was pared by 5 bases and J by 6 bases, with 7 bases between. CDR3 sequence: CASSMWPEAFF. Written as DNA, the CDR3 is TGTGCCAGCAGTATGTGGCCTGAAGCTTTCTTT.

This chain links TRBV5-1 with TRBJ2-3; 8 nucleotides agree with TRBD2. With V trimmed by 3 bases and J by 2 bases, 14 bases remained unmatched. This CDR3 contains 18 residues. The germline V gene encodes CDR1 SGHRS and CDR2 YFSETQ. The CDR3 loop is CASSSAGLVAGFTDTQYF. The CDR3 DNA reads TGCGCCAGCAGCTCGGCAGGTTTAGTAGCGGGATTCACAGATACGCAGTATTTT.

The chain combines TRBV3-1 with TRBJ1-6; a possible D gene is TRBD1 (6 bases). This CDR3 has 15 amino acids. CDR1 and CDR2 from the germline V gene are LGHDT and YNNKEL (reference sequence). V gave up 0 bases and J gave up 10 bases, with 13 bases separating them. As DNA, the CDR3 is TGTGCCAGCAGCCAAGAGGGACATTTTAGATCACCCCTCCACTTT. It specifies CASSQEGHFRSPLHF.

In its sample, this clonotype was seen a few times. The chain joins TRBV7-9 to TRBJ2-1; D is unresolved. The CDR3 extends over 14 amino acids. The germline gives CDR1 SEHNR, CDR2 FQNEAQ (reference sequence). V lost 3 bases, J lost 2 bases, and 8 bases lay in between. CDR3 sequence: CASSLWDTYNEQFF. The CDR3, as DNA: TGTGCCAGCAGCTTGTGGGATACCTACAATGAGCAGTTCTTC.

The J gene is TRBJ2-3, the V gene TRBV9; D perhaps matches TRBD2 (5 bases). Deletions cut 4 bases from V and 6 bases from J, with 12 bases between. Germline V gene lookup returns CDR1 SGDLS and CDR2 YYNGEE. The CDR3 is 13 residues long. This chain's CDR3 is CASSIPPGDTQYF. As DNA, the CDR3 is TGTGCCAGCAGCATACCCCCGGGGGATACGCAGTATTTT.

This clonotype was counted once. This chain joins TRBV6-1 and TRBJ2-3; D remains unclear. From germline, CDR1 is MNHNS and CDR2 SASEGT. The CDR3 loop spans 13 amino acids. V was cut by 6 bases and J by 1 base, with 8 bases left in between. DNA of the CDR3: TGTGCCAGCAGGGCCTGGCGCACAGATACGCAGTATTTT. This encodes CASRAWRTDTQYF.

The table lists this clonotype with a few counts. The chain combines TRBV10-3 with TRBJ2-1, with 10 bases fitting TRBD2. CDR3 length: 15 amino acids. V shed 0 bases and J 8 bases; nucleotides not matched to a gene: 4. Germline CDR1 ENHRY, CDR2 SYGVKD. The CDR3 is CAISESSSGGHEQFF. The DNA of the CDR3 is TGTGCCATCAGTGAGTCCTCTAGCGGGGGTCATGAGCAGTTCTTC.

The table lists this clonotype with a few counts. This chain joins TRBV27 and TRBJ2-1; 8 nucleotides line up with TRBD2. Germline values: CDR1 MNHEY, CDR2 SMNVEV (reference sequence). The CDR3 contains 14 residues. After removal of 4 bases from V and 12 bases from J, the junction contained 11 bases not matched to a gene. The CDR3 region has the DNA TGTGCCAGCAGTTATGATAGCGGGATAGTTGGGCAGTTCTTC. Amino acids: CASSYDSGIVGQFF.

This clonotype was counted only a few times. The J gene is TRBJ2-7, the V gene TRBV15; the D gene is possibly TRBD1 (5 bases). The CDR3 loop spans 13 amino acids. Trimming took off 4 bases at V and 3 bases at J, with 10 bases between the two ends. From germline, CDR1 is LNHNV and CDR2 YYDKDF (reference sequence). The CDR3 DNA is TGTGCCACCAGCATGGACACAAACTACGAGCAGTACTTC. This codes for CATSMDTNYEQYF.

In its sample, this clonotype was seen a few times. The chain uses TRBV20-1 and TRBJ2-4; a weak D match, TRBD2 (6 bases). Germline CDR1 DFQATT, CDR2 SNEGSKA (reference sequence). The CDR3 is 15 residues long. Trimming left V 3 bases short and J 8 bases short, with 20 bases between. The chain's CDR3 is CSASSGGVVEDIQYF. CDR3 DNA sequence: TGCAGTGCTAGTTCTGGCGGGGTTGTAGAAGACATTCAGTACTTC.

This clonotype was counted between two and nine times. The rearrangement uses TRBV2 and TRBJ2-1; TRBD2 matches 13 bases. The CDR3 sequence is 16 residues long. Per germline, CDR1 SNHLY and CDR2 FYNNEI. V shed 6 bases, J shed 4 bases, and the junction held 6 bases outside the gene matches. The chain's CDR3 is CASSALTSGGYNEQFF. The CDR3 DNA follows: TGTGCCAGCAGCGCCCTGACTAGCGGGGGGTACAATGAGCAGTTCTTC.

The chain is built from TRBV30 and TRBJ2-7; TRBD2 matches at 8 bases. V lost 0 bases to trimming and J lost 3 bases; unmatched junction nucleotides: 10. The germline V gene encodes CDR1 GTSNPN and CDR2 SVGIG (reference sequence). This CDR3 has 16 residues. CDR3: CAWSVEGTGTSYEQYF. CDR3 sequence (DNA): TGTGCCTGGAGTGTAGAAGGGACCGGGACTAGCTACGAGCAGTACTTC.

The rearrangement uses TRBV11-2 and TRBJ2-1; no definite D call. The germline V and J ends were trimmed by 7 bases and 3 bases, with 10 bases remaining between them. CDR1 is SGHAT, CDR2 FQNNGV, per germline. The CDR3 runs to 13 residues. The CDR3 is CASNKQGYNEQFF. The CDR3, as DNA: TGTGCCAGCAACAAACAAGGCTACAATGAGCAGTTCTTC.

This clonotype has at least ten counts. DNA for the CDR3: TGCGCCAGCAGCCAGGGAGAAAGACAGGGAGTACTCTACCTAAATGAAAAACTGTTTTTT. This codes for CASSQGERQGVLYLNEKLFF. V and J are TRBV5-1 and TRBJ1-4; 7 nucleotides agree with TRBD1. Per the germline V gene, CDR1 is SGHRS and CDR2 is YFSETQ. The CDR3 spans 20 residues. After removal of 4 bases from V and 5 bases from J, the junction contained 23 bases not matched to a gene.

This chain links TRBV20-1 with TRBJ1-5, with D perhaps matching TRBD1 (6 bases). Between the trimmed V and J ends, which lost 3 bases and 0 bases, there was a span of 12 bases. This CDR3 is built from 15 residues. CDR1 is DFQATT and CDR2 is SNEGSKA in the germline V gene (reference sequence). In DNA, the CDR3 is TGCAGTGCTAGCAAGGACAGTTATAGCAATCAGCCCCAGCATTTT. The encoded protein is CSASKDSYSNQPQHF.